The next 22 T cell receptor beta chains were all read from a single sample in a study of blood T cell repertoires in COVID-19. Profiling relied on immunoSEQ multiplex PCR, and the TCRdb table lists in-frame clones only, not all of them. In the table there are roughly 250,000 clones, over 75% of which are singletons. Input material: peripheral blood. The receptors originated from a human donor in a cohort sampled during active COVID-19.

The chain has TRBV11-2 and TRBJ2-5; 13 bases map to TRBD2. CDR3 length: 20 residues. Looked up from germline, CDR1 is SGHAT and CDR2 is FQNNGV. The J segment lost 7 bases and the V segment lost 0 bases, leaving 17 bases of the junction unmatched. CDR3: CASSLDSRLAGGLQRGTQYF. The CDR3 coding sequence is TGTGCCAGCAGCTTAGATAGTAGACTAGCGGGAGGACTTCAAAGAGGGACCCAGTACTTC.

This rearrangement joins TRBV9 to TRBJ1-2, with 9 positions matching TRBD1. The germline gives CDR1 SGDLS, CDR2 YYNGEE. The CDR3 extends over 16 amino acids. Trimming cost V 2 bases and J 8 bases; bases outside gene matches: 13. The CDR3 region has the DNA TGTGCCAGCAGCGTTTTCGACAGGGGGACCTATGAAGGCTACACCTTC. Protein sequence: CASSVFDRGTYEGYTF.

The table lists this clone with a few counts. The chain joins TRBV29-1 to TRBJ2-7; 7 bases are a match to TRBD1. Trimming at V came to 6 bases and at J to 5 bases, leaving 1 base not matched to a gene. The CDR3 runs 10 residues. Germline-derived CDR1 and CDR2 are SQVTM and ANQGSEA. CDR3 in amino acids: CSVGTDEQYF. CDR3 nucleotides: TGCAGCGTGGGGACAGACGAGCAGTACTTC.

This chain connects TRBV3-1 (or the pseudogene TRBV3-2) to TRBJ1-1; 7 nucleotides match TRBD1. There are 14 residues in the CDR3. The junction had 2 bases not matched to a gene; V was cut back by 3 bases and J by 1 base. Germline V lookup: CDR1 LGHDT, CDR2 YNNKEL (reference sequence). The CDR3 region is CASSHGTANTEAFF. CDR3 DNA sequence: TGTGCCAGCAGCCATGGGACAGCGAACACTGAAGCTTTCTTT.

The chain employs TRBV28 and TRBJ1-2; D unclear. V lost 4 bases, J lost 4 bases, and 4 bases lay in between. CDR3 length: 11 residues. Germline assignment: CDR1 MDHEN and CDR2 SYDVKM. As DNA, the CDR3 is TGTGCCAGCAGTTACACCTATGGCTACACCTTC. It codes for CASSYTYGYTF.

This sequence joins TRBV19 and TRBJ2-4; 9 bases align to TRBD2. The ends lost 6 bases at V and 0 bases at J; junction bases unmatched: 3. The V gene's germline CDR1 is LNHDA and CDR2 SQIVND (reference sequence). The CDR3 sequence is 15 residues long. CDR3 sequence (DNA): TGTGCCAGTAGAACTAGCGGGCTAGCCAAAAACATTCAGTACTTC. Protein sequence: CASRTSGLAKNIQYF.

The chain joins TRBV19 to TRBJ2-7, with TRBD2 identical over 9 bases. Germline-derived CDR1 and CDR2 are LNHDA and SQIVND (reference sequence). The junction had 8 bases not matched to a gene; V was cut back by 1 base and J by 7 bases. The CDR3 loop spans 15 amino acids. The CDR3 nucleotides read TGTGCCAGTAGTATAGTAAGTAGCGGGAGAGGTGAGCAGTACTTC. Translation gives CASSIVSSGRGEQYF. The full variable domain, with the rest looked up from reference TRBV19 and TRBJ2-7, is DGGITQSPKYLFRKEGQNVTLSCEQNLNHDAMYWYRQDPGQGLRLIYYSQIVNDFQKGDIAEGYSVSREKKESFPLTVTSAQKNPTAFYLCASSIVSSGRGEQYFGPGTRLTVT.

The CDR3 DNA is TGCGCCAGCAGCCAAGTCGGCGGGGGGGTACGAGAGACCCAGTACTTC. It is translated as CASSQVGGGVRETQYF. The rearrangement uses TRBV4-1 and TRBJ2-5; TRBD2 aligns across 9 bases. J lost 4 bases, V lost 1 base, and 7 bases had no gene match. The CDR3 totals 16 residues. Germline CDR1 reads MGHRA; CDR2 reads YSYEKL.

The chain has TRBV2 and TRBJ2-7; 8 bases are a match to TRBD2. With V trimmed by 4 bases and J by 0 bases, 5 bases remained unmatched. Per germline, CDR1 SNHLY and CDR2 FYNNEI. This CDR3 spans 15 amino acids. The CDR3 is CASSAASGSSYEQYF. The CDR3 nucleotides are TGTGCCAGCAGTGCTGCAAGCGGGAGCTCCTACGAGCAGTACTTC. Together with reference TRBV2 and TRBJ2-7, the CDR3 gives the full variable domain: EPEVTQTPSHQVTQMGQEVILRCVPISNHLYFYWYRQILGQKVEFLVSFYNNEISEKSEIFDDQFSVERPDGSNFTLKIRSTKLEDSAMYFCASSAASGSSYEQYFGPGTRLTVT.

The rearrangement uses TRBV7-2 and TRBJ1-5, with 10 bases identical to TRBD1. Germline V gives CDR1 SGHTA, CDR2 FQGNSA. The trim removed 3 bases at V and 4 bases at J, leaving 3 bases unmatched. The CDR3 is 15 amino acids. CDR3 sequence reads: CASSLGTGANQPQHF. Written as DNA, the CDR3 is TGTGCCAGCAGCTTGGGGACAGGGGCTAATCAGCCCCAGCATTTT.

The chain couples TRBV28 to TRBJ1-2, with D possibly matching TRBD1 (5 bases). CDR1 and CDR2 from the germline V gene are MDHEN and SYDVKM. Trimming removed 5 bases at V and 4 bases at J, with 20 bases between. This CDR3 has 16 amino acids. As DNA, the CDR3 is TGTGCCAGCAGTCCCCCTTTGGGGCTGACGCGCTATGGCTACACCTTC. Translating gives CASSPPLGLTRYGYTF.

The CDR3 DNA is TGTGCCAGCAGTGAACTATTTAAAGGGGGCTCTAATGAAAAACTGTTTTTT. Translation gives CASSELFKGGSNEKLFF. The chain uses TRBV6-1 and TRBJ1-4; 7 bases are shared with TRBD1. Germline V gives CDR1 MNHNS, CDR2 SASEGT. V lost 2 bases to trimming and J lost 3 bases; unmatched junction nucleotides: 9. The CDR3 is made up of 17 amino acids.

The V and J genes are TRBV6-5 and TRBJ2-7; no clear D. CDR1 and CDR2 (germline): MNHEY, SVGAGI. V was pared by 5 bases and J by 1 base, with 15 bases between. This CDR3 has 15 residues. The CDR3 DNA is TGTGCCAGCAGTCCCTTACAAGAGGCATCCTACGAGCAGTACTTC. Translating gives CASSPLQEASYEQYF.

The V and J genes are TRBV11-2 and TRBJ1-2, with D hard to call. Germline-derived CDR1 and CDR2 are SGHAT and FQNNGV. The ends were cut back, 4 bases at V and 8 bases at J, with 11 bases in the middle. The CDR3 loop spans 12 amino acids. CDR3 region: CASSYHTGGYTF. The CDR3 DNA sequence: TGTGCCAGCAGCTACCACACGGGAGGCTACACCTTC.

This rearrangement joins TRBV5-1 to TRBJ1-6, with TRBD1 matching over 7 bases. The CDR3 covers 17 residues. Looked up from germline, CDR1 is SGHRS and CDR2 is YFSETQ. V dropped 3 bases and J dropped 3; count of bases not matched to a gene: 9. In nucleotides, the CDR3 is TGCGCCAGCAGCTGGACGAGACAGGGCGACTATAATTCACCCCTCCACTTT. This gives the protein CASSWTRQGDYNSPLHF.

This rearrangement joins TRBV10-1 to TRBJ2-1; 7 bases are shared with TRBD2. The CDR3 loop spans 15 amino acids. Germline CDR1 and CDR2: WNHNN and SYGVQD (reference sequence). Trimming removed 2 bases from V and 7 bases from J; junction bases left unmatched: 8. In nucleotides, the CDR3 is TGCGCCAGCAGTGAGGGGTCGGGAGGAGGGAATGAGCAGTTCTTC. This codes for CASSEGSGGGNEQFF.

DNA of the CDR3: TGTGCCAGCAGTGAAAGTGGGGCGGGGCCCACTGAAGCTTTCTTT. As protein: CASSESGAGPTEAFF. The V call is TRBV6-1, the J call TRBJ1-1, with a possible D match to TRBD1 (5 bases). This CDR3 is 15 amino acids long. Deletions cut 2 bases from V and 4 bases from J, with 14 bases between. Germline V gene data show CDR1 as MNHNS and CDR2 as SASEGT.

The V call is TRBV2, the J call TRBJ1-5; D ambiguous. Germline V gene lookup returns CDR1 SNHLY and CDR2 FYNNEI. CDR3 length: 13 amino acids. The V gene lost 5 bases and the J gene lost 9 bases, with 14 bases spanning the gap. The CDR3 sequence: CASSPDTIRPQHF. As DNA, the CDR3 is TGTGCCAGCAGTCCCGACACAATCCGGCCCCAGCATTTT.

The J gene is TRBJ1-1, the V gene TRBV5-1; possibly TRBD1 for D (6 bases). Germline V lookup: CDR1 SGHRS, CDR2 YFSETQ. This CDR3 comprises 14 residues. V dropped 4 bases and J dropped 4 bases, with 14 bases sitting between them. CDR3 coding DNA: TGCGCCAGCAGCCAAGGTGGGGGCGGCACTGAAGCTTTCTTT. This encodes CASSQGGGGTEAFF. The full variable domain, completed using reference TRBV5-1 and TRBJ1-1, is KAGVTQTPRYLIKTRGQQVTLSCSPISGHRSVSWYQQTPGQGLQFLFEYFSETQRNKGNFPGRFSGRQFSNSRSEMNVSTLELGDSALYLCASSQGGGGTEAFFGQGTRLTVV.

Concerning this clone: This probably arose from a read error, given a far larger clone one base away. This rearrangement joins TRBV7-2 to TRBJ1-1; D not resolved. V lost 1 base to trimming and J lost 1 base, with 4 bases between them. The CDR3 spans 13 residues. Per germline, CDR1 SGHTA and CDR2 FQGNSA. CDR3 protein: CASSLGQNTEAFF. CDR3 DNA: TGTGCCAGCAGCTTAGGACAGAACACTGAAGCTTTCTTT.

This clone was recorded a few times. This rearrangement joins TRBV6-5 to TRBJ2-2; 9 bases are a match to TRBD1. The CDR3 runs 14 residues. Germline V gives CDR1 MNHEY, CDR2 SVGAGI. Losses at the gene ends were 6 bases for V and 8 bases for J; bases not matched to a gene: 7. DNA of the CDR3: TGTGCCAGCAGGACCGGGACAGGGCATGGGGAGCTGTTTTTT. It translates to CASRTGTGHGELFF.

The chain combines TRBV27 with TRBJ2-7; 10 positions agree with TRBD1. The CDR3 is made up of 14 amino acids. After removal of 6 bases from V and 4 bases from J, the junction contained 6 bases not matched to a gene. Germline V lookup: CDR1 MNHEY, CDR2 SMNVEV (reference sequence). The CDR3 loop is CASRIDRGPYEQYF. CDR3 nucleotide sequence: TGTGCCAGCAGGATCGACAGGGGGCCATACGAGCAGTACTTC.